This TCR beta chain stems from a study of cytomegalovirus exposure and HLA in healthy donors. Notes on the study in general: In a later analysis, TCR beta V- and J-gene trimming showed a link to a missense DCLRE1C variant. By a later analysis, the bulk of CMV-associated TCR beta chains appeared HLA-restricted.

The PCR made use of 60 Vbeta and 13 Jbeta primers. Assay: immunoSEQ multiplex PCR; the TCRdb copy retains only in-frame clones and omits some. The sample consists of some 170,000 clones, over 75% of them appearing once. On this clone: Its cognate antigen is unknown.

Germline CDR1 and CDR2: MNHEY and SVGAGI. CDR3 length: 13 amino acids. The J segment lost 6 bases and the V segment lost 6 bases, leaving 2 bases of the junction unmatched. The sequenced sample was PBMCs. This clonotype originated in a man aged 35 to 55 in good health and CMV-seropositive. The chain uses TRBV6-5 and TRBJ2-7; TRBD2 matches at 13 bases. CDR3 loop: CASRRLAGGEQYF. The CDR3 DNA is TGTGCCAGCAGGCGACTAGCGGGAGGCGAGCAGTACTTC.